This passage covers 5 T cell receptor beta chains from one sample sequenced in a study of beta chain features in type 1 diabetes. Expressed TCRB transcripts were sequenced, since all the RNA that had been isolated was reverse transcribed. Assay used: immunoSEQ multiplex PCR; TCRdb lists only in-frame clones, some missing. The table lists approximately 170,000 clones, less than 9.5% of them singletons, with 2% to 3% in the top ten. The sample consisted of central memory CD4+ T cells from blood. All receptors come from a woman in her late teens or twenties in good health.

This clone was seen more than once but under ten times. DNA of the CDR3: TGCGCCAGCAGAGTTAGCGGGAGGGCGGGCAATGAGCAGTTCTTC. Its protein product is CASRVSGRAGNEQFF. This chain links TRBV5-1 with TRBJ2-1, with TRBD2 identical over 11 bases. CDR3 length equals 15 residues. The germline V gene encodes CDR1 SGHRS and CDR2 YFSETQ. The trim removed 5 bases at V and 6 bases at J, leaving 7 bases unmatched.

This clone has a handful of counts. The chain employs TRBV15 and TRBJ2-7; D is perhaps TRBD2 (6 bases). The CDR3 contains 15 residues. V was trimmed by 1 base and J by 3 bases, leaving 13 bases between them. In germline, CDR1 is LNHNV, CDR2 YYDKDF (reference sequence). The CDR3, as DNA: TGTGCCACCAGCAGAGGAACGGGAGATTTCTACGAGCAGTACTTC. It specifies CATSRGTGDFYEQYF.

A few counts support this clone. The V and J genes are TRBV7-2 and TRBJ2-3; D is unresolved. Germline CDR1 reads SGHTA; CDR2 reads FQGNSA. Trimming removed 3 bases from V and 4 bases from J, with 11 bases in between. The CDR3 is 14 amino acids. This CDR3 reads CASSFFGGADTQYF. The CDR3 coding sequence is TGTGCCAGCAGCTTTTTCGGCGGCGCAGATACGCAGTATTTT.

This chain uses TRBV6-1 with TRBJ2-1; perhaps TRBD2 as D (5 bases). This CDR3 is 14 amino acids long. Germline CDR1 reads MNHNS; CDR2 reads SASEGT. Trimming removed 4 bases from V and 8 bases from J, with 15 bases in between. The CDR3: CASSVLASTDEQFF. For the CDR3, the DNA is TGTGCCAGCAGTGTCCTGGCTAGCACGGATGAGCAGTTCTTC.

The J gene is TRBJ2-7, the V gene TRBV7-9, with 9 bases fitting TRBD1. Germline V gene lookup returns CDR1 SEHNR and CDR2 FQNEAQ (reference sequence). The ends lost 0 bases at V and 2 bases at J; junction bases unmatched: 5. This CDR3 has 16 residues. The CDR3 is CASSLAGTGHPYEQYF. Here the CDR3 DNA reads TGTGCCAGCAGCTTAGCCGGGACAGGGCATCCCTACGAGCAGTACTTC. The full variable domain, its missing parts supplied by reference TRBV7-9 and TRBJ2-7, is DTGVSQNPRHKITKRGQNVTFRCDPISEHNRLYWYRQTLGQGPEFLTYFQNEAQLEKSRLLSDRFSAERPKGSFSTLEIQRTEQGDSAMYLCASSLAGTGHPYEQYFGPGTRLTVT.